This TCR beta chain was observed in a study of T cell responses to AZD1222 COVID-19 vaccine. This table comes from immunoSEQ multiplex PCR, and its TCRdb copy is limited to in-frame clones, with some not included. The sample lists approximately 190,000 clones; around nine tenths were seen once. The CDR3 loop spans 14 amino acids. With 11 bases removed from V and 1 base from J, the gap between germline ends came to 17 bases. Per the germline V gene, CDR1 is LNHDA and CDR2 is SQIVND (reference sequence). The specimen comprised peripheral blood, sampled 28 days after the second dose of the MenACWY control vaccine. The origin of this receptor is an adult who received the MenACWY meningococcal vaccine as a control. The chain has TRBV19 and TRBJ1-1; TRBD1 might be the D (5 bases). DNA for the CDR3: TGTGCCTCAAGACCGGACATCGGGAACACTGAAGCTTTCTTT. Its protein is CASRPDIGNTEAFF.